This T cell receptor beta chain was documented in a study of blood T cells in healthy people across ages. Broader study findings: TCR beta diversity correlated strongly with naive T cell percentage.

The CDR3 is 12 amino acids. The V end was cut by 5 bases, the J end by 1 base, with 6 bases between. Germline CDR1 is SQVTM and CDR2 is ANQGSEA. Sample-barcoded 5' priming and a J-beta primer mix drove a second PCR of about 6 to 12 cycles. TCRdb analysed the 5' RACE reads with MiXCR anew, one entry per CDR3 protein. The sample has around 650,000 distinct CDR3 sequences; about 32% are singletons. Note on this clonotype: What it recognizes is unknown.

The source is a woman aged 80 or over in good health. The chain employs TRBV29-1 and TRBJ2-1; D is unresolved. Sequencing was done on a sample of blood. CDR3 protein: CSVQLSYNEQFF. In nucleotides, the CDR3 is TGCAGCGTTCAGTTGTCCTACAATGAGCAGTTCTTC.